The text below deals with one T cell receptor beta chain. Its antigen is still unknown. TCRB transcripts that were expressed got sequenced, as all of the isolated RNA had been reverse transcribed. Sequenced naive, central memory and regulatory T cell samples produced an average of about 3.57 million reads. TCRdb's copy holds only in-frame clones and misses some; the assay was immunoSEQ multiplex PCR. There are 640,000 or so clones in the sample; more than 13% occur only once, and approximately 0.039% lies in the top ten. This sample was taken from a study of beta chain features in type 1 diabetes. Whole-study results and caveats: Naive, central memory and Treg TCRB repertoires seemed to resemble each other more closely in patients than they did in healthy donors. Patients with Type 1 diabetes showed moderately but significantly shorter TCRB CDR3s in all four CD4+ subsets.

The germline CDR1 and CDR2 sequences are SNHLY and FYNNEI. V lost 2 bases and J 9 bases, leaving 8 bases between the germline ends. The CDR3 sequence is 12 residues long. V usage is TRBV2 and J usage is TRBJ1-5; no clear D gene. Sample: naive CD4+ T cells from blood. The sequence derives from a young man with type 1 diabetes. CDR3 amino acids: CASSEPQRPQHF. The CDR3 nucleotides are TGTGCCAGCAGTGAACCCCAAAGGCCCCAGCATTTT. Supplemented by reference TRBV2 and TRBJ1-5, the full variable domain reads EPEVTQTPSHQVTQMGQEVILRCVPISNHLYFYWYRQILGQKVEFLVSFYNNEISEKSEIFDDQFSVERPDGSNFTLKIRSTKLEDSAMYFCASSEPQRPQHFGDGTRLSIL.